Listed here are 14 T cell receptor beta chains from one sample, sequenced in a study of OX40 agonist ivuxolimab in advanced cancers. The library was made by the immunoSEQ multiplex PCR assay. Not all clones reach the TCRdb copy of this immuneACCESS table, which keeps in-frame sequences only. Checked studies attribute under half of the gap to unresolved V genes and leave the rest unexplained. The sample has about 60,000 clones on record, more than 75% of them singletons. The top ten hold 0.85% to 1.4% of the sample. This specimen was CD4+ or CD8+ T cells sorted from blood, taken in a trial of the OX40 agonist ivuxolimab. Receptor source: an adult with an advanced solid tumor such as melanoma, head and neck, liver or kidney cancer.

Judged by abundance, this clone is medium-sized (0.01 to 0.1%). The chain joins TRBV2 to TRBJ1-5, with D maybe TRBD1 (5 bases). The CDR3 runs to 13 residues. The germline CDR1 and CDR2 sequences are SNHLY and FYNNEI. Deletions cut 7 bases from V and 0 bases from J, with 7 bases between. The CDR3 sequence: CASTRVSNQPQHF. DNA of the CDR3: TGTGCCAGCACCAGGGTTAGCAATCAGCCCCAGCATTTT.

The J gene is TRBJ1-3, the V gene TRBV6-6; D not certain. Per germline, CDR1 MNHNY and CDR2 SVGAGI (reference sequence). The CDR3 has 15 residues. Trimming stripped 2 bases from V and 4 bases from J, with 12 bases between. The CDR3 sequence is CASSYGSVLGNTIYF. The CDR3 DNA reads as TGTGCCAGCAGTTACGGGTCGGTTTTGGGAAACACCATATATTTT.

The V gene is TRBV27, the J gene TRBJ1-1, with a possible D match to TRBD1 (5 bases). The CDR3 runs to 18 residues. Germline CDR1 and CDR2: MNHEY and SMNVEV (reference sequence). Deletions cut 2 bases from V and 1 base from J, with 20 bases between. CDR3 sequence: CASSLLYSRQGENTEAFF. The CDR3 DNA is TGTGCCAGCAGTTTACTCTACTCGCGTCAGGGTGAGAACACTGAAGCTTTCTTT.

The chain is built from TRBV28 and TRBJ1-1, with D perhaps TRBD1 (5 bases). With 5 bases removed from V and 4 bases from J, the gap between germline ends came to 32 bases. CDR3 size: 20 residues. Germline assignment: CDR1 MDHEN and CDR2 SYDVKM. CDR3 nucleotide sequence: TGTGCCAGCAGTCAAGCCTCCTCTGGCAGGGTGGGATTTAGAATCACTGAAGCTTTCTTT. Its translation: CASSQASSGRVGFRITEAFF.

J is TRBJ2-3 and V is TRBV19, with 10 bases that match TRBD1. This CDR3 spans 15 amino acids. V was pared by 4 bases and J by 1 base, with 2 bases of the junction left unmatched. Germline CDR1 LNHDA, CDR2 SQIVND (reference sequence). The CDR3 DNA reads TGTGCCAGTAGTAGAGGGACAGGGGGCACAGATACGCAGTATTTT. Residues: CASSRGTGGTDTQYF.

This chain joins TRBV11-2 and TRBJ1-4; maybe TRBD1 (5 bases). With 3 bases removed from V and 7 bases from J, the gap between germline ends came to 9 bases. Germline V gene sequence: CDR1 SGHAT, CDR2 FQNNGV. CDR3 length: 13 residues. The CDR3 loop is CASSFQGGEKLFF. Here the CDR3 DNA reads TGTGCCAGCAGCTTCCAGGGAGGTGAAAAACTGTTTTTT.

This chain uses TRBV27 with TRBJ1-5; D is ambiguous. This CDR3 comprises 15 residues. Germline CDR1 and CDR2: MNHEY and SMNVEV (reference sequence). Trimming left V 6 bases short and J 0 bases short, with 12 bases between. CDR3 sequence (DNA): TGTGCCAGCAGCCCCCGGACGGATAGCAATCAGCCCCAGCATTTT. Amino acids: CASSPRTDSNQPQHF.

The CDR3 bases are TGCGCCAGCAGCCTCACATCAGGGACCCCCCCCGACGAGCAGTACTTC. Translation gives CASSLTSGTPPDEQYF. The chain links TRBV4-3 to TRBJ2-7; D is possibly TRBD1 or TRBD2 (5 bases each). The CDR3 is 16 residues long. Germline values: CDR1 LGHNA, CDR2 YSLEER. The ends were cut back, 4 bases at V and 5 bases at J, with 21 bases in the middle.

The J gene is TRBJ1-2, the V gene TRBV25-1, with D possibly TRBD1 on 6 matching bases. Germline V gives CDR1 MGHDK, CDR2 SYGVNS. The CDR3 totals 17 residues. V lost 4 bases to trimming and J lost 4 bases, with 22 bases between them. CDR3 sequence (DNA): TGTGCCAGCAGTGTGGAGGGGACGCGGGGGGCGGTCTATGGCTACACCTTC. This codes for CASSVEGTRGAVYGYTF.

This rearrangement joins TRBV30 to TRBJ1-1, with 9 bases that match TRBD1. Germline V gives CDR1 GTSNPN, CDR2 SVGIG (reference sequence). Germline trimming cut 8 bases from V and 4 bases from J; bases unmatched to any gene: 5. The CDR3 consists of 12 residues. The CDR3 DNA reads TGTGCCCGCGGACAGGGGACCACTGAAGCTTTCTTT. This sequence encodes CARGQGTTEAFF.

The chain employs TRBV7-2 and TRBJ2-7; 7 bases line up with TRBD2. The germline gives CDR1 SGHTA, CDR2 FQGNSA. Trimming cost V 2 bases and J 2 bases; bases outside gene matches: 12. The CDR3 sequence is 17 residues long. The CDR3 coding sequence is TGTGCCAGCAGCTTAAGGGACTCCCCTGGGAGGGCCTACGAGCAGTACTTC. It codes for CASSLRDSPGRAYEQYF.

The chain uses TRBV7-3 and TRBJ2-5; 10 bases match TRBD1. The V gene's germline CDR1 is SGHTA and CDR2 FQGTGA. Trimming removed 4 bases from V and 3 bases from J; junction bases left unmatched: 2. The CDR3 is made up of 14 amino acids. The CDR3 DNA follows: TGTGCCAGCAGCTCCGGGACAGGGGAAGAGACCCAGTACTTC. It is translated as CASSSGTGEETQYF. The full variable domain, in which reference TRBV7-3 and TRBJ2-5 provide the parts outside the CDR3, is GAGVSQTPSNKVTEKGKYVELRCDPISGHTALYWYRQSLGQGPEFLIYFQGTGAADDSGLPNDRFFAVRPEGSVSTLKIQRTERGDSAVYLCASSSGTGEETQYFGPGTRLLVL.

The CDR3 reads CASSLNLDRGYEQYF. In DNA form, the CDR3 reads TGTGCCAGCAGCTTAAATCTAGACAGGGGGTACGAGCAGTACTTC. This chain uses TRBV7-2 with TRBJ2-7; 9 bases agree with TRBD1. From germline, CDR1 is SGHTA and CDR2 FQGNSA. After removal of 2 bases from V and 4 bases from J, the junction contained 6 bases not matched to a gene. The CDR3 is made up of 15 amino acids.

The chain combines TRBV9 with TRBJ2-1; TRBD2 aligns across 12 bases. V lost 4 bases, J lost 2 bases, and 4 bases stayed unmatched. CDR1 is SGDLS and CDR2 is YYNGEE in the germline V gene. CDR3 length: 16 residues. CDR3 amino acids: CASSSSGRAPYNEQFF. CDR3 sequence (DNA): TGTGCCAGCAGCTCTAGCGGGAGGGCCCCCTACAATGAGCAGTTCTTC.